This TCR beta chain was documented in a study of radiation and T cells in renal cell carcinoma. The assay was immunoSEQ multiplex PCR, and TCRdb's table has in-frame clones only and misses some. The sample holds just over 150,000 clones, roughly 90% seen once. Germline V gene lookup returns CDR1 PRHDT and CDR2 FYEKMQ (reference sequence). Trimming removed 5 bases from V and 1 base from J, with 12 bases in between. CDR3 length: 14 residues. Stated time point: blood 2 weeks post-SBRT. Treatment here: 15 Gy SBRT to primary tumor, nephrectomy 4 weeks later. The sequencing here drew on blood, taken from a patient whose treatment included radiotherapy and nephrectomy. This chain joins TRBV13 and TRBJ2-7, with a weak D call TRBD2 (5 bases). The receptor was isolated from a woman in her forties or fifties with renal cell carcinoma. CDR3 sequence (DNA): TGTGCCAGCAGCCTAAGCGGACGATCCTACGAGCAGTACTTC. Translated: CASSLSGRSYEQYF. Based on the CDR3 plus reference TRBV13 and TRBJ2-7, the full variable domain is AAGVIQSPRHLIKEKRETATLKCYPIPRHDTVYWYQQGPGQDPQFLISFYEKMQSDKGSIPDRFSAQQFSDYHSELNMSSLELGDSALYFCASSLSGRSYEQYFGPGTRLTVT.